These T cell receptor beta chains were read from a single sample in a study of T cell clones after liver transplantation. The table came from immunoSEQ multiplex PCR; TCRdb's copy has only in-frame clones and leaves some out. The sample includes about 85,000 clones, around four fifths seen only once; the top ten take approximately 0.45%. The sample in question was CD4+ T cells from blood, obtained about 46 months after liver transplant. The receptors come from a human patient who received a liver transplant. Some T cells may be the graft donor's. The CDR3 runs from the conserved cysteine through the conserved F or W. The D gene is left open where the match is weak. Clone size is not always given. Where it is, it says once, few, many or a class for expanded clones.

J gene	clone size	CDR3 length	D gene	V gene	CDR3 protein	CDR3 DNA
TRBJ1-3	medium-sized	14	TRBD1	TRBV30	CAWRTTGAGNTIYF	TGTGCCTGGAGGACCACAGGGGCTGGAAACACCATATATTTT
TRBJ1-1	-	15	-	TRBV6-5	CASRIPGSGVDRAFF	TGTGCCAGCAGGATACCTGGGTCGGGAGTTGATCGGGCTTTCTTT
TRBJ1-3	-	20	TRBD1	TRBV5-1	CASSFVPLDRGRGSGNTIYF	TGCGCCAGCAGCTTCGTACCCCTGGACAGGGGACGAGGCTCTGGAAACACCATATATTTT
TRBJ1-2	-	12	-	TRBV28	CAIQQGTYGYTF	TGTGCCATCCAACAGGGCACCTATGGCTACACCTTC
TRBJ1-3	-	13	-	TRBV5-1	CASSLVPADTIYF	TGCGCCAGCAGCTTGGTCCCGGCGGACACCATATATTTT
TRBJ2-7	-	17	-	TRBV7-8	CASSFLSSFPIFYEQYF	TGTGCCAGCAGCTTCTTATCCAGCTTTCCAATTTTCTACGAGCAGTACTTC
TRBJ2-2	-	17	TRBD1	TRBV11-2	CASSQHSRGRNTGELFF	TGTGCCAGCAGCCAGCATAGTAGGGGGCGGAACACCGGGGAGCTGTTTTTT
TRBJ2-1	-	15	-	TRBV18	CASSPTQGHYNEQFF	TGTGCCAGCTCACCGACCCAGGGGCACTACAATGAGCAGTTCTTC
TRBJ2-2	-	20	TRBD2	TRBV4-2	CASSLSRGLAGGRGTGELFF	TGTGCCAGCAGCCTTTCTCGGGGACTAGCGGGAGGGCGAGGGACCGGGGAGCTGTTTTTT
TRBJ1-4	few	15	-	TRBV5-1	CASSLGHRANEKLFF	TGCGCCAGCAGCTTGGGACATCGAGCTAATGAAAAACTGTTTTTT
TRBJ1-2	-	16	TRBD1	TRBV15	CATSRGQEKLNYGYTF	TGTGCCACCAGTAGGGGACAGGAGAAACTTAACTATGGCTACACCTTC
TRBJ2-7	-	14	-	TRBV30	CAWVRGTASYEQYF	TGTGCCTGGGTCCGGGGGACAGCCTCCTACGAGCAGTACTTC
TRBJ1-2	-	14	TRBD1	TRBV11-2	CASSLGTGGVGYTF	TGTGCCAGCAGCTTGGGGACAGGGGGTGTCGGCTACACCTTC
TRBJ1-1	-	16	-	TRBV9	CASSVVGTTLNTEAFF	TGTGCCAGCAGCGTAGTGGGAACAACACTGAACACTGAAGCTTTCTTT
TRBJ2-7	-	14	-	TRBV2	CASRKEGGSYEQYF	TGTGCCAGCAGGAAGGAAGGGGGAAGCTACGAGCAGTACTTC
TRBJ2-3	-	14	-	TRBV2	CAIAGTPTSDTQYF	TGTGCCATCGCCGGGACCCCGACCTCAGATACGCAGTATTTT
TRBJ1-1	-	13	-	TRBV2	CASSVWENTEAFF	TGTGCCAGCAGTGTTTGGGAGAACACTGAAGCTTTCTTT
TRBJ2-1	once	14	-	TRBV11-2	CASSRESYYNEQFF	TGTGCCAGCAGCCGTGAGTCATATTACAATGAGCAGTTCTTC
TRBJ2-1	-	13	-	TRBV6-5	CASSYVPGLEQFF	TGTGCCAGCAGTTACGTACCCGGGCTCGAGCAGTTCTTC
TRBJ1-2	-	13	-	TRBV10-3	CAISDRGNYGYTF	TGTGCCATCAGTGACCGGGGGAACTATGGCTACACCTTC
TRBJ1-5	once	15	TRBD1	TRBV27	CASSNTGGRNQPQHF	TGTGCCAGCAGTAATACAGGGGGCAGGAATCAGCCCCAGCATTTT
TRBJ1-5	-	14	-	TRBV6-5	CASSLRERVQPQHF	TGTGCCAGCAGTCTCAGGGAGAGGGTTCAGCCCCAGCATTTT
TRBJ1-5	-	15	-	TRBV19	CASSIGGAWGQPQHF	TGTGCCAGTAGTATAGGAGGGGCTTGGGGTCAGCCCCAGCATTTT
TRBJ2-1	-	16	TRBD2	TRBV9	CASSVPSGRLVNEQFF	TGTGCCAGCAGCGTACCAAGCGGGAGGTTAGTCAATGAGCAGTTCTTC
TRBJ2-1	-	15	-	TRBV27	CASSFRASSYNEQFF	TGTGCCAGCAGTTTCCGCGCGAGCTCCTACAATGAGCAGTTCTTC
TRBJ2-7	-	15	-	TRBV28	CASSAGPTHPQKQYF	TGTGCCAGCAGCGCTGGACCTACCCACCCCCAGAAGCAGTACTTC
TRBJ1-5	once	16	TRBD1	TRBV19	CASSTSRQGIHQPQHF	TGTGCCAGTAGTACCTCTCGACAGGGCATACATCAGCCCCAGCATTTT
TRBJ1-3	few	15	-	TRBV5-1	CASSLASRTGNTIYF	TGCGCCAGCAGCTTGGCCAGTCGGACTGGAAACACCATATATTTT
TRBJ1-4	-	13	-	TRBV6-5	CASSSDEIGKLFF	TGTGCCAGCAGTTCGGACGAGATAGGAAAACTGTTTTTT
TRBJ1-3	-	14	-	TRBV7-9	CASSQGFSGNTIYF	TGTGCCAGCAGCCAGGGGTTTTCCGGAAACACCATATATTTT
TRBJ1-2	-	15	-	TRBV18	CASSNQVLPNYGYTF	TGTGCCAGCTCAAATCAGGTGTTACCCAACTATGGCTACACCTTC
TRBJ1-5	-	16	-	TRBV28	CASSYPRGQVGQPQHF	TGTGCCAGCAGCTACCCCCGGGGCCAAGTAGGACAGCCCCAGCATTTT
TRBJ1-3	-	16	-	TRBV9	CASSALRGISGNTIYF	TGTGCCAGCAGCGCTCTCCGCGGGATCTCTGGAAACACCATATATTTT
TRBJ2-7	few	14	TRBD1	TRBV5-5	CASSSGQARRGQYF	TGTGCCAGCAGCTCCGGACAGGCGCGAAGGGGGCAGTACTTC
TRBJ2-7	few	13	-	TRBV28	CASSPLTSYEQYF	TGTGCCAGCAGTCCGCTTACCTCCTACGAGCAGTACTTC
TRBJ2-7	-	19	TRBD1	TRBV9	CASSVAPGTGDLTSYEQYF	TGTGCCAGCAGCGTAGCTCCGGGGACAGGGGACTTAACCTCCTACGAGCAGTACTTC
TRBJ1-5	few	15	TRBD1	TRBV19	CASRDRDPRDQPQHF	TGTGCCAGTAGGGACAGGGACCCCCGGGATCAGCCCCAGCATTTT
TRBJ1-2	-	15	TRBD1	TRBV28	CASSFTGGMDYGYTF	TGTGCCAGCAGTTTCACAGGGGGCATGGACTATGGCTACACCTTC
TRBJ1-1	-	12	-	TRBV6-1	CASSRGLTEAFF	TGTGCCAGCAGTAGGGGACTAACTGAAGCTTTCTTT
TRBJ1-5	-	16	-	TRBV28	CASRPRSWGADQPQHF	TGTGCCAGCAGACCCCGGAGTTGGGGGGCAGATCAGCCCCAGCATTTT
TRBJ1-1	-	16	-	TRBV27	CASSSQVRALNTEAFF	TGTGCCAGCAGTTCCCAAGTGCGGGCACTGAACACTGAAGCTTTCTTT
TRBJ2-7	few	15	TRBD2	TRBV5-1	CASSPGLLAGSEQYF	TGCGCCAGCAGCCCCGGGTTACTAGCGGGATCCGAGCAGTACTTC
TRBJ2-7	-	14	-	TRBV6-5	CASSPYLGNYEQYF	TGTGCCAGCAGTCCCTACCTCGGGAACTACGAGCAGTACTTC
TRBJ1-1	-	14	-	TRBV28	CASIHPTTNTEAFF	TGTGCCAGCATACACCCGACAACGAACACTGAAGCTTTCTTT
TRBJ1-2	-	14	-	TRBV2	CASVETGPYYGYTF	TGTGCCAGCGTTGAGACGGGACCGTACTATGGCTACACCTTC
TRBJ2-2	once	15	TRBD1	TRBV2	CASNPGQGAAGELFF	TGTGCCAGCAATCCGGGACAGGGGGCCGCCGGGGAGCTGTTTTTT
TRBJ2-5	-	18	TRBD2	TRBV4-3	CASSPSHRLAGGQETQYF	TGCGCCAGCAGCCCCAGTCATCGGCTAGCGGGAGGTCAAGAGACCCAGTACTTC
TRBJ2-1	-	14	TRBD2	TRBV11-2	CASSSRLAGNEQFF	TGTGCCAGCAGCTCTCGACTAGCGGGGAATGAGCAGTTCTTC
TRBJ1-5	-	15	TRBD1	TRBV10-3	CAISTQTGAEQPQHF	TGTGCCATCAGTACCCAGACAGGGGCGGAACAGCCCCAGCATTTT
TRBJ2-7	-	14	-	TRBV5-6	CASSFSVLAYEQYF	TGTGCCAGCAGCTTCTCGGTATTAGCCTACGAGCAGTACTTC
TRBJ2-7	once	18	TRBD2	TRBV5-1	CASSSELGRLAGVIEQYF	TGCGCCAGCAGCTCCGAGCTAGGTAGACTAGCGGGAGTCATCGAGCAGTACTTC
TRBJ1-5	once	13	-	TRBV7-2	CASSRGMNQPQHF	TGTGCCAGCAGCCGGGGGATGAATCAGCCCCAGCATTTT
TRBJ2-1	-	18	TRBD2	TRBV25-1	CASSEWVVGLADYNEQFF	TGTGCCAGCAGTGAATGGGTTGTCGGACTAGCGGATTACAATGAGCAGTTCTTC
TRBJ1-1	-	14	-	TRBV7-2	CASSSQLMNTEAFF	TGTGCCAGCAGCTCACAATTAATGAACACTGAAGCTTTCTTT